This TCR beta chain came from a study of graft-versus-host responses after intestinal transplantation. Looking at the study overall: All recipients were transplanted with multivisceral, liver-intestinal, or isolated intestinal grafts. Tacrolimus plus steroids were given to all recipients for two to three years, preceded by anti-thymocyte globulin induction.

Some clones are missing from TCRdb's copy, which holds only in-frame ones; the method was immunoSEQ multiplex PCR. Here the sample spans over 65,000 clones, 92% being singletons. The CDR3 loop spans 13 amino acids. V was clipped by 2 bases and J by 9 bases; unmatched bases: 5. Germline V gene lookup returns CDR1 MDHEN and CDR2 SYDVKM. Study-wide findings and caveats: The marrow of recipients harbored GvH clones, and ileum or blood showed some of them first.

With regard to this clone: The target antigen is unknown.

V gene TRBV28 combines with J gene TRBJ1-1, with 8 nucleotides matching TRBD1. This clonotype was obtained from a human patient who received an intestinal transplant, so some T cells may come from the graft donor. Material: PBMCs, obtained 98 days after intestinal transplantation. CDR3 in DNA: TGTGCCAGCAGTTTAGGCAGGGGGCGTCAAGCTTTCTTT. Translating it yields CASSLGRGRQAFF.